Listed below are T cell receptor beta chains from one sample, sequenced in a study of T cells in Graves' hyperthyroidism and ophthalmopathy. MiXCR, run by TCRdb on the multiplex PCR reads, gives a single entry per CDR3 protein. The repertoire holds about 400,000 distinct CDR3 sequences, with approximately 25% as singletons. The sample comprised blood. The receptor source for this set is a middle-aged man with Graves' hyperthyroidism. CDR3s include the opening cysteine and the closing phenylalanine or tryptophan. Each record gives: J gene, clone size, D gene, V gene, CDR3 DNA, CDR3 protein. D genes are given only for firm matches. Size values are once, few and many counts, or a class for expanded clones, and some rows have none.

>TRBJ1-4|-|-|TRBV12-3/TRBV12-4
TGTGCCGGCGGCGGAGGGCATGAAAAACTGTTTTTT
CAGGGGHEKLFF
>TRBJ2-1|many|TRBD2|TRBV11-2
TGTGCCAGCAGCATAAGTAGCGGGGCTTACAATGAGCAGTTCTTC
CASSISSGAYNEQFF
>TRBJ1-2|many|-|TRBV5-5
TGTGCCAGCAGCTTGGGGCCACTGAACTATGGCTACACCTTC
CASSLGPLNYGYTF
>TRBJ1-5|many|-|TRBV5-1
TGCGCCAGCAGCTTGAATGCAGAAAATCAGCCCCAGCATTTT
CASSLNAENQPQHF
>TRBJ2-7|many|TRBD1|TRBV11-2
TGTGCCAGCAGCTCGGACAGGGGGTCGACCGAGCAGTACTTC
CASSSDRGSTEQYF
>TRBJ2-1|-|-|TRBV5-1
TGCGCCAGCAGCTTGGGCGATCGCGAGCAGTTCTTC
CASSLGDREQFF
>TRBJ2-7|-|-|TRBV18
TGTGCCAGCTCAGCGGGACGAATCTACGAGCAGTACTTC
CASSAGRIYEQYF
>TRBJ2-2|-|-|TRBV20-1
TGCAGTGCTAGGCCCCCCAGGACCGGGGAGCTGTTTTTT
CSARPPRTGELFF
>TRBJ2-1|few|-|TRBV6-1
TGTGCCAGCAGTGAAGCTAGGGGTGAGCAGTTCTTC
CASSEARGEQFF
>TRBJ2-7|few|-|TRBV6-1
TGTGCCAGCAGCCCGTTGGACTCGACCTACGAGCAGTACTTC
CASSPLDSTYEQYF
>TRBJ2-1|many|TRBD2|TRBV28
TGTGCCAGCAGCACCCTAACTAGCGGGACATACAATGAGCAGTTCTTC
CASSTLTSGTYNEQFF
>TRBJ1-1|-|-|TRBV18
TGTGCCAGCTCACCAGTTATGGGGACTGAGGCTTTCTTT
CASSPVMGTEAFF
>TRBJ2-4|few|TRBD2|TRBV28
TGTGCCAGCACTCTAGGCGGGAGAAACATTCAGTACTTC
CASTLGGRNIQYF
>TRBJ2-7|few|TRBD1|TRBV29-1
TGCAGCGCCAGGACAGGCTACGAGCAGTACTTC
CSARTGYEQYF
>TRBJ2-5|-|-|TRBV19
TGTGCCAGTAGCCGTTCCTACCAAGAGACCCAGTACTTC
CASSRSYQETQYF
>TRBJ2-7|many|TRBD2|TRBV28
TGTGCCAGCAGTCGATTAAAACTAGCGGGAGCTCCCGAGCAGTACTTC
CASSRLKLAGAPEQYF
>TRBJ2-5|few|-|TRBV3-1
TGTGCCAGCAGCCAAGCCACAGGGAACCAGTACTTC
CASSQATGNQYF
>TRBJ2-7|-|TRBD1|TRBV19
TGTGCCAGTAGAGGACAGGGAGCCGGTTACGAGCAGTACTTC
CASRGQGAGYEQYF
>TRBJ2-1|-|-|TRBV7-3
-
CASSFYICSASGRVVNEQFF
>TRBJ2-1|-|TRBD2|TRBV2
TGTGCCAGCGCTACCGCTAGCGGGAAATACAATGAGCAGTTCTTC
CASATASGKYNEQFF
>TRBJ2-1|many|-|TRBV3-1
TGTGCCAGCAGCCAAGCGGGAGTCGGGGATGAGCAGTTCTTC
CASSQAGVGDEQFF
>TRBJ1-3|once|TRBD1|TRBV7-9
TGTGCCAGCAGCTCGGGGGACAGAGACTCTGGAAACACCATATATTTT
CASSSGDRDSGNTIYF
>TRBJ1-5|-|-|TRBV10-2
TGCGCCAGCAGTGCAGGGAATAGCAATCAGCCCCAGCATTTT
CASSAGNSNQPQHF
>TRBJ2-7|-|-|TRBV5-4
TGTGCCAGCAGCTATTTTGACGAGCAGTACTTC
CASSYFDEQYF
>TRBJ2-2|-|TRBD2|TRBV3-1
TGTGCCAGCAGCCTAAGGGCTAGCGGGGTCGGCACCGGGGAGCTGTTTTTT
CASSLRASGVGTGELFF
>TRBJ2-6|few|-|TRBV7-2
TGTGCCAGCAGCTTGGGGCAGCCTTTGGCCAACGTCCTGACTTTC
CASSLGQPLANVLTF
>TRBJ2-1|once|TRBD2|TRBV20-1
TGCAGTGCTAGGGCTGACACTAGCGGGAGGGCCGATAGTACATACGAGCAGTTCTTC
CSARADTSGRADSTYEQFF
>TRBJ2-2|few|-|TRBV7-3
TGTGCCAGCAGCCCGCCCCCGGGGAACACCGGGGAGCTGTTTTTT
CASSPPPGNTGELFF
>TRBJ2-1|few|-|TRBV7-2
TGTGCCAGCAGCCCAGCGGCTGTAAATGAGCAGTTCTTC
CASSPAAVNEQFF
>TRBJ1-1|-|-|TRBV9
TGTGCCAGCAGCTCCAGTTCTACAGGTGGCACTGAAGCTTTCTTT
CASSSSSTGGTEAFF
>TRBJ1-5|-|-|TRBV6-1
TGTGCCAGCAGTGACGGAAGGGGGGAGAGGCAGCCCCAGCATTTT
CASSDGRGERQPQHF
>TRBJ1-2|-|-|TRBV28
TGTGCCAGCAGGCCGGGGCGGCCTGGCTATGGCTACACCTTC
CASRPGRPGYGYTF
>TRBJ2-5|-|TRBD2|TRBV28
TGTGCCAGCACCATCAACGGGGGGGCAGGCAAAGAGACCCAGTACTTC
CASTINGGAGKETQYF
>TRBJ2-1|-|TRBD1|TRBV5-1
TGCGCCAGCAGCCGAGGGACAGCGAACTACAATGAGCAGTTCTTC
CASSRGTANYNEQFF
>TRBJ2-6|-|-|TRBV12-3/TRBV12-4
TGTGCCAGCAGTTCGCGGCTCTCTGGGGCCAACGTCCTGACTTTC
CASSSRLSGANVLTF
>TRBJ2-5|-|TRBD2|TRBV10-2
TGCGCCACTGCTAGCGGACGGCAAGAGACCCAGTACTTC
CATASGRQETQYF
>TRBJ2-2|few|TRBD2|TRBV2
TGTGCCAGCTTTGGGGGGGAGACCGGGGAGCTGTTTTTT
CASFGGETGELFF
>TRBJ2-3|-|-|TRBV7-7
TGTGCTAGCAGCCAATCGTTAGCGGATGCGGATACGCAGTATTTT
CASSQSLADADTQYF
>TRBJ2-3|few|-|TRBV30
TGTGCCTGGAGTAGCGGACGCACAGATACGCAGTATTTT
CAWSSGRTDTQYF
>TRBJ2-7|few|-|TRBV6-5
TGTGCCAGCAGTCACAGACTGAGCTACGAGCAGTACTTC
CASSHRLSYEQYF
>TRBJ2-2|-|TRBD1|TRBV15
TGTGCCACCAGCAGAGAAGAGGGGGCGGTTCCCAGGGAGCTGTTTTTT
CATSREEGAVPRELFF
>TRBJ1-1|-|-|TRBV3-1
TGTGCCAGCAGCTGGGGGGGGGGCCCATTTGAAGCTTTCTTT
CASSWGGGPFEAFF
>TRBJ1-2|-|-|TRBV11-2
TGTGCCAGCAGCTTACTCAGGGAGAATGGCTACACCTTC
CASSLLRENGYTF
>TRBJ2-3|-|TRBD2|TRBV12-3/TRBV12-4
TGTGCCAGCAGTAGCGGGAGGGCCGTTTTGGGCACAGATACGCAGTATTTT
CASSSGRAVLGTDTQYF
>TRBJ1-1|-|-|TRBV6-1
TGTGCCAGCAGTGAAGGGTCCTCGCGGGCTTTCTTT
CASSEGSSRAFF
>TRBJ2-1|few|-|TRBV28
TGTGCCAGCAGTCTTTACAGGGTCGATGAGCAGTTCTTC
CASSLYRVDEQFF
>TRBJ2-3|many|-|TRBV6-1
TGTGCCAGCAGTCCCCAGCATATGGGGACAGATACGCAGTATTTT
CASSPQHMGTDTQYF
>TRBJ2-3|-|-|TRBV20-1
TGCAGTGCCACGGCCCCGGGACTCCCAAGCACAGATACGCAGTATTTT
CSATAPGLPSTDTQYF
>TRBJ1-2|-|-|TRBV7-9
TGTGCCAGCAGCTTACCCGGGGATGGCTATGGCTACACCTTC
CASSLPGDGYGYTF
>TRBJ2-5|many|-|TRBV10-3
TGTGCCATCAGCAGTGGGGGGCCTACCAGCCAAGAGACCCAGTACTTC
CAISSGGPTSQETQYF
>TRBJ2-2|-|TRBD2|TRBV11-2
TGTGCCAGCAGCCCCGGGACTAGTGTCGGGGAGCTGTTTTTT
CASSPGTSVGELFF
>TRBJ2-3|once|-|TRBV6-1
TGTGCCAGCAGTGACGGGTTTAACAGGGCCATAGATACGCAGTATTTT
CASSDGFNRAIDTQYF
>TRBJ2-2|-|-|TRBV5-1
TGCGCCAGCAGCTTGGAGGGCACAGGGTCCAAAATCGGGGAGCTGTTTTTT
CASSLEGTGSKIGELFF
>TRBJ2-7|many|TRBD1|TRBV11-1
TGTGCCAGCAGCTTATACGGGACAGACCTAGAGCAGTACTTC
CASSLYGTDLEQYF
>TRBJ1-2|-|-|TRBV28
TGTGCCAGCAGACGACAGGTCGAAAGGTTCTATGGCTACACCTTC
CASRRQVERFYGYTF
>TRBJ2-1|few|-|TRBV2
TGTGCCAGCAGAAGGGACCTCAATTACAATGAGCAGTTCTTC
CASRRDLNYNEQFF
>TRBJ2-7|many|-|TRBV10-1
TGCGCCAGCAGTGAAAGGTTTGGGTACGAGCAGTACTTC
CASSERFGYEQYF
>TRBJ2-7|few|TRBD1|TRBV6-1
TGTGCCAGCAGTGACAGGGGGCACGAGCAGTACTTC
CASSDRGHEQYF
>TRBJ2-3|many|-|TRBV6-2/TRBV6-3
TGTGCCAGCACCATTACTTCGGGGGAGCAAAGCACAGATACGCAGTATTTT
CASTITSGEQSTDTQYF